This T cell receptor (beta chain) was captured in a study of early T cells in non-severe SARS-CoV-2 infection. Across the study: With bulk RNA from unsorted whole blood as input, sequencing yielded unpaired chains.

Many counts were recorded for this clonotype. Its antigen is not known. Whole-study results and caveats: The matching step, a VDJdb search, favored anti-spike CD8 responses and missed private and CD4 specificities.

The CDR3 is 14 residues long. Germline V gives CDR1 MNHNS, CDR2 SASEGT. V was trimmed by 3 bases and J by 7 bases, leaving 13 bases between them. Researchers attached unique molecular identifiers to individual cDNA molecules. Each CDR3 protein gets one entry after TCRdb re-called the 5' RACE reads with MiXCR. This table holds around 53,000 distinct CDR3 sequences, about 9.2% found once. The sequence was obtained from an adult who was a healthcare worker with PCR-confirmed SARS-CoV-2 infection or an uninfected control (not recorded which). J is TRBJ1-5 and V is TRBV6-1; D uncertain. The sequenced material came from whole blood. The CDR3 DNA reads as TGTGCCAGCAGTGACGGGCGTGCAAGCCAGCCCCAGCATTTT. It codes for CASSDGRASQPQHF.